Included here is one T cell receptor (beta chain) sequence, with context. Its specificity is unknown. This sample stems from a study of blood T cells in healthy people across ages. The study, taken as a whole, reports: Long-lived and aged donors differed, with more naive CD4+ cells and higher diversity in the long-lived.

Germline V gene lookup returns CDR1 SEHNR and CDR2 FQNEAQ (reference sequence). V lost 5 bases, J lost 4 bases, and 11 bases lay in between. The CDR3 runs 13 residues. A second PCR of roughly 6 to 12 cycles used a sample-barcoded 5' primer and a J-beta primer mix. TCRdb re-called the 5' RACE reads through MiXCR, storing one row per CDR3 protein. The table includes about 640,000 distinct CDR3 sequences, about 54% detected once. The origin of this receptor is a man in his fifties or sixties in good health. The chain links TRBV7-9 to TRBJ1-2; no clear D. The sequencing sample was made of blood. CDR3 protein: CASSPLAFYGYTF. Here the CDR3 DNA reads TGTGCCAGCAGCCCACTTGCCTTCTATGGCTACACCTTC.